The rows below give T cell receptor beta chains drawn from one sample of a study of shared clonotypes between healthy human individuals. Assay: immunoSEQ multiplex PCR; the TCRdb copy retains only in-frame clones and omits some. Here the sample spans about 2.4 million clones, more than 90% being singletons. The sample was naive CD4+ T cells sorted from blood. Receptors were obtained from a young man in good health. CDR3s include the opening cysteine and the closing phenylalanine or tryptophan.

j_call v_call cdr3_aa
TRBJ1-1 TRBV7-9 CASSFHDRVTEAFF
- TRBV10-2 CARPTGGPNEQYF
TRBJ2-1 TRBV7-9 CASSLGGSENEQFF
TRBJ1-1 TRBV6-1 CASSGTGMNTEAFF
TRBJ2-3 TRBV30 CAWSLLAGGTDTQYF
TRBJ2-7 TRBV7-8 CASSSQQGDEQYF
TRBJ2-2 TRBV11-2 CASSFVGQALRGELFF
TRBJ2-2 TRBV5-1 CASSSSGTGELFF
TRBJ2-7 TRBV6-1 CASSELGTVPTYEQYF
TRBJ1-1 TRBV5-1 CASSPGDSNTEAFF
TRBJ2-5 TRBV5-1 CASSLEQGARETQYF
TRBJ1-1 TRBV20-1 CSARVSTEAFF
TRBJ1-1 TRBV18 CASSSTVLNTEAFF
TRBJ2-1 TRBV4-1 CASSQEWTEQFF
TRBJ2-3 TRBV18 CASSPLASGSTDTQYF
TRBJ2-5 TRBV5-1 CASSLGGAKTQYF
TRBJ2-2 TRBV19 CASRTPGGSGELFF
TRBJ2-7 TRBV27 CASSPAGWVYEQYF
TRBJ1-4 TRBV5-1 CASSAQTGGDEKLFF
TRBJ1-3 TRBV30 CAWRTFSGNTIYF
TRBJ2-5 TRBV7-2 CASSPGTRGTQYF
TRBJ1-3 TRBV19 CASSMGTARLTLSGNTIYF
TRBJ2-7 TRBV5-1 CASSHGAYEQYF
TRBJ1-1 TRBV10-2 CASLQLNTEAFF
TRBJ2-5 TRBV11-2 CASSLGTVETQYF
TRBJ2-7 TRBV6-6 CASRVSGRSSYEQYF
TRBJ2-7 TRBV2 CASSPGRGSYEQYF
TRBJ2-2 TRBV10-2 CASSESQDGELFF
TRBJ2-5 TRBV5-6 CASSLDRGSMKTQYF
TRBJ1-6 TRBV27 CASSFRDRNSPLHF
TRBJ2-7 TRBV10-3 CAISKKTGGSHEQYF
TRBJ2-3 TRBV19 CASSSQGVGYTDTQYF
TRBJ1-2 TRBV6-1 CASSDSPSLGSGYTF
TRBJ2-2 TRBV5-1 CASSLQGQGSGELFF
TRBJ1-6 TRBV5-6 CASSPRLTGTWNSPLHF
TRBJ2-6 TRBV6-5 CASRPTGANVLTF
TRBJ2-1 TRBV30 CAWSRLAREQFF
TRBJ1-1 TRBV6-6 CASSYSHLNTEAFF
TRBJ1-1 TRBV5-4 CASALKIGLTEAFF
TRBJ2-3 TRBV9 CASSNENTDTQYF